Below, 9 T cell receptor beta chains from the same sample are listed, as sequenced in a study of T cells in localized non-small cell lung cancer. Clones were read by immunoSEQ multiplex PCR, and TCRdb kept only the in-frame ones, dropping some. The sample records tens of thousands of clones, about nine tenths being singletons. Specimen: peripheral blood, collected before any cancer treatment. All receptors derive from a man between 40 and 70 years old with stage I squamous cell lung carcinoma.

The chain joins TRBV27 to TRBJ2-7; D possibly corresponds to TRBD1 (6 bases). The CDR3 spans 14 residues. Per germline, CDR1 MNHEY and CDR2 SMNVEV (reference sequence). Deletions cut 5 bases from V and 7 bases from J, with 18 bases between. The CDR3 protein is CASSILTGQTEQYF. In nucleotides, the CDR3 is TGTGCCAGCAGTATCCTCACAGGGCAAACTGAGCAGTACTTC.

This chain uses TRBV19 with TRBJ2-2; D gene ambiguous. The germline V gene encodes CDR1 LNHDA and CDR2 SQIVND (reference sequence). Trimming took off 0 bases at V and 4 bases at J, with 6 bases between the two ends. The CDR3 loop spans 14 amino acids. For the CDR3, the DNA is TGTGCCAGTAGTATAGAACACTTCACCGGGGAGCTGTTTTTT. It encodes CASSIEHFTGELFF.

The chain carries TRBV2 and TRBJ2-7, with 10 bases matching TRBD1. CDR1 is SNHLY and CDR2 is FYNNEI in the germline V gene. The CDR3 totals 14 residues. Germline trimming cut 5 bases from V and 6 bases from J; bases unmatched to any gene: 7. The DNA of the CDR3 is TGTGCCAGCAGTCCCGACAGGGGGCGAGGCGAGCAGTACTTC. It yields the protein CASSPDRGRGEQYF.

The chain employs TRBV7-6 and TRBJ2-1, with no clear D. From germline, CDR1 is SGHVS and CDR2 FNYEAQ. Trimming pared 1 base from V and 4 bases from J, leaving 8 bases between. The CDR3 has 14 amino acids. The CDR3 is CASSLDPNYNEQFF. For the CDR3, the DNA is TGTGCCAGCAGCTTAGATCCTAATTACAATGAGCAGTTCTTC.

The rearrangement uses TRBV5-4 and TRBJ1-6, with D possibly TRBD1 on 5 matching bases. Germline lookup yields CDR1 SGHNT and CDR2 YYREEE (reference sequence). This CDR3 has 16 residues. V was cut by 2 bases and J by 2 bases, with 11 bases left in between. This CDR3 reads CASSFGQGPYNSPLHF. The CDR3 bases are TGTGCCAGCAGCTTTGGGCAGGGACCCTATAATTCACCCCTCCACTTT.

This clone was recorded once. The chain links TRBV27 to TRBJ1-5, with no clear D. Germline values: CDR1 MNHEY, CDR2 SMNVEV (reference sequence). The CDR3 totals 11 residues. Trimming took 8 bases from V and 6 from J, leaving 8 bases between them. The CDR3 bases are TGTGCCAGCGGGCAATTTCAGCCCCAGCATTTT. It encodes CASGQFQPQHF.

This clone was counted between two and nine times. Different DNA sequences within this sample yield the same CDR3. CDR3 loop: CASSSFTGTSGGEQYF. DNA of the CDR3: TGCGCCAGCAGCTCCTTTACCGGGACTAGCGGGGGGGAGCAGTACTTC. The genes are TRBV5-1 and TRBJ2-7; 15 nucleotides agree with TRBD2. Trimming removed 3 bases from V and 7 bases from J; junction bases left unmatched: 8. This CDR3 has 16 amino acids. Germline CDR1 and CDR2: SGHRS and YFSETQ. The whole variable domain, remainder taken from reference TRBV5-1 and TRBJ2-7, is KAGVTQTPRYLIKTRGQQVTLSCSPISGHRSVSWYQQTPGQGLQFLFEYFSETQRNKGNFPGRFSGRQFSNSRSEMNVSTLELGDSALYLCASSSFTGTSGGEQYFGPGTRLTVT.

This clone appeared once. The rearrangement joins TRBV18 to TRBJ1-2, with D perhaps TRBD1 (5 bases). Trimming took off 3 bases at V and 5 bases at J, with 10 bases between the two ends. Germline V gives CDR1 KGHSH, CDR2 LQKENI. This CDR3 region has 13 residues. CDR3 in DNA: TGTGCCAGCTCACCGGGACGGGATTATGGCTACACCTTC. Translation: CASSPGRDYGYTF.

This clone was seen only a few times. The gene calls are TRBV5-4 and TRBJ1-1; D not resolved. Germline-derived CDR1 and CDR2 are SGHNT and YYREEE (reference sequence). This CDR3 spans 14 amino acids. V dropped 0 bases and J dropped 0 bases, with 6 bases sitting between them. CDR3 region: CASSLESMNTEAFF. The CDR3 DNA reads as TGTGCCAGCAGCTTGGAATCTATGAACACTGAAGCTTTCTTT.